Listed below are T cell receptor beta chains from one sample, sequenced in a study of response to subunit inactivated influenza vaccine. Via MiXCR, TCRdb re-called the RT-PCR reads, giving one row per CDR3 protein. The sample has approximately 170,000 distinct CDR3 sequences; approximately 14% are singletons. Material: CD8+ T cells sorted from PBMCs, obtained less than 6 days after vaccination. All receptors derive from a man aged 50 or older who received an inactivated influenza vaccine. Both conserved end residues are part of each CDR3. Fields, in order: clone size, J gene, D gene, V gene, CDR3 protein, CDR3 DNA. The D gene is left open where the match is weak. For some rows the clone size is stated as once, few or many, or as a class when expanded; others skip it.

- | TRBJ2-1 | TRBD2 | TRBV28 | CASSFLRSGRISYNEQFF | TGTGCCAGCAGTTTCCTTAGAAGCGGGAGGATCTCCTACAATGAGCAGTTCTTC
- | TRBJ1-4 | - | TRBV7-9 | CASSTGNEKLFF | TGTGCCAGCAGCACCGGTAATGAAAAACTGTTTTTT
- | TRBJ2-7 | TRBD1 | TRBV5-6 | CASSPTDRGTSYEQYF | TGTGCCAGCAGCCCAACTGACAGGGGGACCTCCTACGAGCAGTACTTC
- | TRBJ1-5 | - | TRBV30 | CAWSVPDRSNQPQHF | TGTGCCTGGAGTGTACCCGACAGGAGCAATCAGCCCCAGCATTTT
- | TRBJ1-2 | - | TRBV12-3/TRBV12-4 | CASSLDPDGSYGYTF | TGTGCCAGCAGCCTGGACCCCGACGGGAGCTATGGCTACACCTTC
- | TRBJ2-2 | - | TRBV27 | CASRRMGGELFF | TGTGCCAGCCGCCGGATGGGGGGGGAGCTGTTTTTT
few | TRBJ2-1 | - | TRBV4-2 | CASSEGHGDEQFF | TGTGCCAGCAGCGAGGGACATGGCGATGAGCAGTTCTTC
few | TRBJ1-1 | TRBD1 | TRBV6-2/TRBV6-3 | CASSYYGTGGSDTEAFF | TGTGCCAGCAGTTACTATGGGACAGGGGGTTCAGACACTGAAGCTTTCTTT
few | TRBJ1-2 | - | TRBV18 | CASSPPAAAVHGYTF | TGTGCCAGCTCACCACCGGCAGCGGCGGTCCATGGCTACACCTTC
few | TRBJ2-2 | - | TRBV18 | CASSPSGSNTGELFF | TGTGCCAGCTCACCATCGGGATCGAACACCGGGGAGCTGTTTTTT
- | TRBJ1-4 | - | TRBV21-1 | CASPSGGSEKLFF | TGTGCCAGCCCGTCGGGGGGTAGTGAAAAACTGTTTTTT
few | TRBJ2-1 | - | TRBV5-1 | CASSLPRQGSYNEQFF | TGCGCCAGCAGCCTACCTCGGCAGGGCTCCTACAATGAGCAGTTCTTC
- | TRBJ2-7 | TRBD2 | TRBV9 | CASSVVGTSDEQYF | TGTGCCAGCAGCGTAGTGGGGACTAGCGACGAGCAGTACTTC
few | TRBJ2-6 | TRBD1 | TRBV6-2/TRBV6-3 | CASSHRGHGANVLTF | TGTGCCAGCAGCCACAGGGGGCACGGGGCCAACGTCCTGACTTTC
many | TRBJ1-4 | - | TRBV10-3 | CAISEPGLEDEKLFF | TGTGCCATCAGTGAGCCGGGACTAGAGGATGAAAAACTGTTTTTT
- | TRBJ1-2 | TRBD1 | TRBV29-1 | CSVAAGQGEHYGYTF | TGCAGCGTTGCGGCGGGCCAGGGGGAGCACTATGGCTACACCTTC